This record concerns one T cell receptor beta chain sequence. Its antigen is not known. These data come from a study of T cell responses to AZD1222 COVID-19 vaccine. Study background: It was second doses at about 4 or about 12 weeks that were pooled.

Using immunoSEQ multiplex PCR, the repertoire was profiled, and TCRdb retains in-frame clones only, with some absent. The sample consists of more than 110,000 clones, approximately 92% of them appearing once. General study points: Along spike, vaccine-associated CD4 TCRs were found throughout, with dominance at 160-218 and 743-854.

Material: peripheral blood, obtained on day 0 of AZD1222 vaccination. The clonotype originates from an adult in good health.

The CDR3 region has the DNA TGTGCCAGCAGCTCTTACCAGGGACGTAATTGGGGGCAGTACTTC. This gives the protein CASSSYQGRNWGQYF. The gene calls are TRBV11-2 and TRBJ2-7, with D tentatively TRBD1 or TRBD2 (5 bases each). The CDR3 extends over 15 amino acids. Germline values: CDR1 SGHAT, CDR2 FQNNGV. V was trimmed by 4 bases and J by 9 bases, leaving 22 bases between them.